This is a list of T cell receptor beta chains from one sample in a study of control samples from healthy donors and cancer patients. The data were produced by immunoSEQ multiplex PCR, yet TCRdb's version contains in-frame clones alone and is incomplete. The table lists approximately 82,000 clones, 93% of them singletons, with about 1.3% in the top ten. Source material: PBMCs. These receptor sequences come from a woman aged 40 to 50 with lung cancer. CDR3s include the opening cysteine and the closing phenylalanine or tryptophan. Fields, in order: clone size, D gene, V gene, J gene, CDR3 protein, CDR3 DNA. A D gene is named only where the DNA matches it firmly. Not all rows give a size; the values are once, few, many and, for expanded clones, a class.

>NA|TRBD2|TRBV7-8|TRBJ2-1
CASSSLAGGLSSRTNEQFF
TGTGCCAGCAGCTCATTAGCGGGGGGCCTTTCTTCGCGAACCAATGAGCAGTTCTTC
>NA|TRBD1|TRBV9|TRBJ1-1
CASSVTGQMNTEAFF
TGTGCCAGCAGCGTGACGGGACAGATGAACACTGAAGCTTTCTTT
>NA|NA|TRBV7-9|TRBJ2-7
CASTGTAAYEQYF
TGTGCCAGCACCGGGACTGCCGCCTACGAGCAGTACTTC
>NA|TRBD2|TRBV10-3|TRBJ2-5
CAISPLQSGGQETQYF
TGTGCCATCAGCCCCCTTCAAAGCGGGGGACAAGAGACCCAGTACTTC
>NA|NA|TRBV28|TRBJ2-7
CASSSDSSARHFYEQYF
TGTGCCAGCAGTTCCGACAGTTCCGCCCGTCATTTCTACGAGCAGTACTTC
>NA|NA|TRBV19|TRBJ1-2
CASSIALGDNYGYTF
TGTGCCAGTAGTATAGCCTTGGGAGATAACTATGGCTACACCTTC
>NA|NA|TRBV19|TRBJ1-4
CASSPWGGFEKLFF
TGTGCCAGTAGTCCCTGGGGGGGCTTTGAAAAACTGTTTTTT
>once|TRBD1|TRBV5-1|TRBJ1-5
CASSLGQGEQPQHF
TGCGCCAGCAGCTTGGGACAGGGAGAGCAGCCCCAGCATTTT
>NA|TRBD2|TRBV27|TRBJ2-1
CASSLASGGQNNEQFF
TGTGCCAGCAGTTTAGCGAGCGGGGGCCAAAACAATGAGCAGTTCTTC
>NA|NA|TRBV12-5|TRBJ1-1
CASGLSLRGAFF
TGTGCTAGTGGTTTGTCCCTACGGGGGGCTTTCTTT
>NA|NA|TRBV6-1|TRBJ2-2
CASSEALPVNTGELFF
TGTGCCAGCAGTGAAGCTCTCCCGGTAAACACCGGGGAGCTGTTTTTT
>NA|NA|TRBV10-3|TRBJ1-1
CAISVGSMAEAFF
TGTGCCATCAGTGTGGGCAGTATGGCTGAAGCTTTCTTT
>NA|TRBD2|TRBV7-6|TRBJ2-3
CASSLSGGGIITDTQYF
TGTGCCAGCAGCTTATCCGGGGGGGGAATTATCACAGATACGCAGTATTTT
>NA|NA|TRBV6-1|TRBJ1-1
CASSEGPLTDTEAFF
TGTGCCAGCAGTGAAGGTCCGTTAACAGACACTGAAGCTTTCTTT
>NA|NA|TRBV7-8|TRBJ1-3
CASSLATITGLSSRNTIYF
TGTGCCAGCAGCTTAGCGACGATTACGGGGCTTTCCAGTAGAAACACCATATATTTT
>NA|NA|TRBV5-1|TRBJ1-3
CASSLGGAGNTIYF
TGCGCCAGCAGCTTGGGGGGAGCTGGAAACACCATATATTTT
>NA|NA|TRBV19|TRBJ1-1
CASSIDRRTRKDAGSEAFF
TGTGCCAGTAGTATAGATCGGAGGACGAGGAAAGATGCCGGGTCTGAAGCTTTCTTT
>once|TRBD2|TRBV6-5|TRBJ2-7
CASGPGRVIDEQYF
TGTGCCAGCGGTCCCGGGAGGGTCATCGACGAGCAGTACTTC
>NA|TRBD1|TRBV7-2|TRBJ1-2
CASSLGTGSLYGYTF
TGTGCCAGCAGTTTAGGGACAGGGAGTCTCTATGGCTACACCTTC
>NA|NA|TRBV7-9|TRBJ2-7
CASSYSQGHEQYF
TGTGCCAGCAGCTATTCACAGGGCCACGAGCAGTACTTC
>once|NA|TRBV5-4|TRBJ1-1
CASSLDPGWDTEAFF
TGTGCCAGCAGCTTGGATCCGGGGTGGGACACTGAAGCTTTCTTT
>NA|NA|TRBV5-6|TRBJ2-1
CASSLSLNFNEQFF
TGTGCCAGCAGCTTGTCGCTGAACTTCAATGAGCAGTTCTTC
>NA|NA|TRBV10-3|TRBJ1-2
CAISESSVRASANYGYTF
TGTGCCATCAGTGAGTCATCGGTTAGGGCTTCAGCTAACTATGGCTACACCTTC
>few|TRBD1|TRBV7-2|TRBJ2-7
CASSIYRGPHEQYF
TGTGCCAGCAGCATTTACAGGGGTCCGCACGAGCAGTACTTC
>NA|NA|TRBV24-1|TRBJ2-2
CATSPGGAGELFF
TGTGCCACCAGTCCCGGCGGCGCCGGGGAGCTGTTTTTT
>NA|TRBD1|TRBV6-5|TRBJ2-1
CASRVGQYNEQFF
TGTGCCAGCAGAGTGGGACAGTACAATGAGCAGTTCTTC
>once|NA|TRBV19|TRBJ1-1
CASSTDPMANTEAFF
TGTGCCAGTAGTACAGATCCTATGGCGAACACTGAAGCTTTCTTT